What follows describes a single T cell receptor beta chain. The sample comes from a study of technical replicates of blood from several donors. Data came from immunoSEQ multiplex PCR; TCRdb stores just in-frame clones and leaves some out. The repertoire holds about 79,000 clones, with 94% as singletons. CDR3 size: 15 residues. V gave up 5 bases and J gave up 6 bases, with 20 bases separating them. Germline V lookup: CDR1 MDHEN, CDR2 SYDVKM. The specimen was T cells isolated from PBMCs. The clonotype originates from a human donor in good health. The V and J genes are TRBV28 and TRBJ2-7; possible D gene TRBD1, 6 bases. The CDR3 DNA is TGTGCCAGCAGTGATGCCCGACCAGGGGCAGGCGAGCAGTACTTC. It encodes CASSDARPGAGEQYF.